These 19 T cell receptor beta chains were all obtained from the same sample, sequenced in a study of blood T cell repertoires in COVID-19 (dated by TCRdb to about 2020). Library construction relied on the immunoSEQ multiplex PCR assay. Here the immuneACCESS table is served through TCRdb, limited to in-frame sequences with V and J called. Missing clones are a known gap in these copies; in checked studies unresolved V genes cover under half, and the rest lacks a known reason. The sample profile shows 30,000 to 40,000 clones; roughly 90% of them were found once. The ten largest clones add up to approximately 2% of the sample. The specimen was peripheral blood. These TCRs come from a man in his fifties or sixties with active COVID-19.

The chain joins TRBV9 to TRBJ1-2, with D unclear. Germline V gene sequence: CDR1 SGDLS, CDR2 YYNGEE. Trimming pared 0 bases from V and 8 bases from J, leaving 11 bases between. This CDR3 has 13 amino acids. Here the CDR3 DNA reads TGTGCCAGCAGCGTAGCACTACGATCCGGCTACACCTTC. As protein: CASSVALRSGYTF.

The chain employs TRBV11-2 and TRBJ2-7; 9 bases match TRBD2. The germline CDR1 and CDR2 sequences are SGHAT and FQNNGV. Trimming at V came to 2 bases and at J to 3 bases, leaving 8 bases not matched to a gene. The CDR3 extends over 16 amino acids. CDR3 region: CASSLITGLAHYEQYF. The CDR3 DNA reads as TGTGCCAGCAGCTTAATCACGGGACTAGCTCACTACGAGCAGTACTTC.

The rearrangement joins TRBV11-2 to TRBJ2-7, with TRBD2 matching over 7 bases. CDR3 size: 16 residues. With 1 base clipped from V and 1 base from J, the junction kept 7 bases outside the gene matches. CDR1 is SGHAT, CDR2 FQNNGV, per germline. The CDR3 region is CASSLAASGLSYEQYF. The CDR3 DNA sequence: TGTGCCAGCAGCTTAGCTGCTAGCGGTCTTTCCTACGAGCAGTACTTC.

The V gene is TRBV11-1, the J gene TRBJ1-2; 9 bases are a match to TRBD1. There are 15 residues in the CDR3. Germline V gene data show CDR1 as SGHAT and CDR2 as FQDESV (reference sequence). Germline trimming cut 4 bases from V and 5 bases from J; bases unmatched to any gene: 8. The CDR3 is CASSSTGTGRYGYTF. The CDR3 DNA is TGTGCCAGCAGCTCAACCGGGACAGGGAGGTATGGCTACACCTTC.

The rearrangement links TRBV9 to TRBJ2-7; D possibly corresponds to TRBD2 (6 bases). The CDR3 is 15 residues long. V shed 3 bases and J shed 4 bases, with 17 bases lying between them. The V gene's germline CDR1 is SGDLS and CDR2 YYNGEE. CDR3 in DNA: TGTGCCAGCAGCGCAGAGGCGGGAAAGGGATACGAGCAGTACTTC. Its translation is CASSAEAGKGYEQYF.

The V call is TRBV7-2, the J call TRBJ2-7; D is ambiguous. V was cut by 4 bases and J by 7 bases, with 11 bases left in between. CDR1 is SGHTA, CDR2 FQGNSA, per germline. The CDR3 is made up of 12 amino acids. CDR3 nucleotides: TGTGCCAGCAGCTCCCCTAACGTAGAGCAGTACTTC. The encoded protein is CASSSPNVEQYF.

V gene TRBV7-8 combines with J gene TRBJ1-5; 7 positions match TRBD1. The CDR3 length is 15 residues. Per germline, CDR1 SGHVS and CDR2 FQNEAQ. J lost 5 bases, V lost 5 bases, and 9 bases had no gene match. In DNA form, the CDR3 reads TGTGCCAGCAGCAAATTGCGACAGGGTCATCAGCCCCAGCATTTT. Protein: CASSKLRQGHQPQHF.

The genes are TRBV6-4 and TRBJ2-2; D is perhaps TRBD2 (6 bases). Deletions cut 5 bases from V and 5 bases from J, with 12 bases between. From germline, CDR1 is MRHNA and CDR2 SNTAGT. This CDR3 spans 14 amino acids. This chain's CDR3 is CASSWQAGTGELFF. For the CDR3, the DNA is TGTGCCAGCAGTTGGCAGGCGGGGACCGGGGAGCTGTTTTTT.

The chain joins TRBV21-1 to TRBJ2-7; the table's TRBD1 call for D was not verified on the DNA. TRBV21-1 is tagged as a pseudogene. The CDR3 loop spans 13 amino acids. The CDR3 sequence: CASSNDRAYEQYF. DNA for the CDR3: TGTGCCAGCAGCAACGACAGGGCCTACGAGCAGTACTTC.

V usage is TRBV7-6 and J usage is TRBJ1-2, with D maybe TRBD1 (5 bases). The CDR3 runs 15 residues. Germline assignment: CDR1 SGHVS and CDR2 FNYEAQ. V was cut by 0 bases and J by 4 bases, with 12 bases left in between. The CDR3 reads CASSLAGRDIYGYTF. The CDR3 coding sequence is TGTGCCAGCAGCTTAGCTGGCAGGGATATCTATGGCTACACCTTC.

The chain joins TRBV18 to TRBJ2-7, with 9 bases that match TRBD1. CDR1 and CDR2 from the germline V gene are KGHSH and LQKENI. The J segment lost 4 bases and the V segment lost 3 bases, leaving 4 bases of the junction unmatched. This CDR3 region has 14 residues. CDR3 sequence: CASSPGQGEYEQYF. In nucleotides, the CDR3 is TGTGCCAGCTCACCGGGACAGGGTGAATACGAGCAGTACTTC.

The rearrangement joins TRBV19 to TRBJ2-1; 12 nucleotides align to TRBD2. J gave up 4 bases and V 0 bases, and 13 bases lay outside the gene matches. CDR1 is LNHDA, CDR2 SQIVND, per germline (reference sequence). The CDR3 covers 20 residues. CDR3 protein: CASSIDHVASGREGYNEQFF. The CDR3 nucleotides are TGTGCCAGTAGTATAGATCATGTGGCTAGCGGGAGGGAGGGGTACAATGAGCAGTTCTTC.

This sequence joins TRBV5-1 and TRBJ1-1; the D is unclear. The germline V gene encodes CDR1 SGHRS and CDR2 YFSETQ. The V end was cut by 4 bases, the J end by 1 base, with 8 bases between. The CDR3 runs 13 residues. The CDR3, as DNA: TGCGCCAGCAGCCCAAACACGAACACTGAAGCTTTCTTT. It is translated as CASSPNTNTEAFF.

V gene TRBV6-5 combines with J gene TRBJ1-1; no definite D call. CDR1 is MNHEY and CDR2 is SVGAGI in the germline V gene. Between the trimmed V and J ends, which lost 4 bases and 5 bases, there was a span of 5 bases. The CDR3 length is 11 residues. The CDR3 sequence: CASSSLTEAFF. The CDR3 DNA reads TGTGCCAGCAGTTCCCTTACTGAAGCTTTCTTT.

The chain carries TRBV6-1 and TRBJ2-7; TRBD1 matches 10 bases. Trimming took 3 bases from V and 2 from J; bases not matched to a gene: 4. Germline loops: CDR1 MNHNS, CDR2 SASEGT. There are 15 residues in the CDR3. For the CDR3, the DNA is TGTGCCAGCAGTGAGACCGGGACAGGGGCCTACGAGCAGTACTTC. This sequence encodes CASSETGTGAYEQYF.

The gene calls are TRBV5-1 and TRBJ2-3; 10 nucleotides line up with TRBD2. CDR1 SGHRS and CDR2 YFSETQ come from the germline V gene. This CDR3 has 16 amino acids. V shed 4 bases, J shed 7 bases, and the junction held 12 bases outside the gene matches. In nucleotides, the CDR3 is TGCGCCAGCAGCCCGCTGAGCGGGGGGGCCTTAAATACGCAGTATTTT. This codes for CASSPLSGGALNTQYF.

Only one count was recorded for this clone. CDR3 bases: TGTGCCAGCAGAGACAGCGTGAACACTGAAGCTTTCTTT. Protein: CASRDSVNTEAFF. The chain couples TRBV3-1 (or the pseudogene TRBV3-2) to TRBJ1-1; D is perhaps TRBD1 (5 bases). Germline V gene data show CDR1 as LGHDT and CDR2 as YNNKEL (reference sequence). CDR3 length: 13 amino acids. Trimming stripped 6 bases from V and 0 bases from J, with 8 bases between.

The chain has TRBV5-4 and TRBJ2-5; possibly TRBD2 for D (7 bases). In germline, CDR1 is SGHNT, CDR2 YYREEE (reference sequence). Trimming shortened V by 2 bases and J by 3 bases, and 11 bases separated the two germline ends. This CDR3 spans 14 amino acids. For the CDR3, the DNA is TGTGCCAGCAGCTTAGGGGGAGGGGAAGAGACCCAGTACTTC. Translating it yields CASSLGGGEETQYF.

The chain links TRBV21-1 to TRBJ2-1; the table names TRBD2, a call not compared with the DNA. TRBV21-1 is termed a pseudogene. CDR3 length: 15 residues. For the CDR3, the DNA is TGTGCCAGCAGCAATAGGAGCGGGTCCGACAATGAGCAGTTCTTC. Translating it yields CASSNRSGSDNEQFF.